One T cell receptor beta chain is described in this entry. Antigen specificity is unknown. Produced via immunoSEQ multiplex PCR; TCRdb's table is partial and in-frame only. The table includes about 510,000 clones, less than 96% detected once. The data derive from a study of shared clonotypes between healthy human individuals. The study's findings and limits: Generally, naive subsets (rather than memory subsets) showed larger estimated richness.

This CDR3 is built from 13 residues. The germline gives CDR1 SGHNT, CDR2 YENEEA. Trimming removed 1 base at V and 5 bases at J, with 8 bases between. The specimen sequenced was naive CD4+ T cells sorted from blood. As for subset: CD45RA+ positively selected. This clonotype was sampled from a woman aged 25-40 years in good health. The chain links TRBV11-3 to TRBJ2-5, with D unresolved. Here the CDR3 DNA reads TGTGCCAGCAGCTTAGGGGTTGAGGAGACCCAGTACTTC. Protein sequence: CASSLGVEETQYF.